One T cell receptor beta chain is described in this entry. What antigen it recognizes has not been identified. Qualities for individual bases were not recorded, and no much larger clone is one base off. Libraries were constructed by the immunoSEQ multiplex PCR assay. The multiplex PCR relied on a mix of 60 forward primers for TCR Vbeta segments and 13 reverse primers for TCR Jbeta segments. Amplification of the CDR3 region of rearranged TCR beta genes was performed with a multiplex PCR assay on genomic DNA. Amplified TCR beta libraries were sequenced as 87-base-pair reads on the Illumina HiSeq System. The paper's data handling went like this. A later analysis tallied 75 million to 95 million unique TCR beta chains across the 610 or so repertoires, and approximately 12 million of those chains were shared by two or more donors. Raw reads were error-corrected and collapsed into unique sequences by a nearest-neighbor algorithm in which closely related sequences were merged to remove PCR and sequencing errors. To assign V, D and J gene segments, CDR3 sequences were aligned to IMGT reference sequences. For a sequence to be retained, a match of at least six nucleotides was required to both a V gene segment and a J gene segment. A rearrangement counted as productive if the CDR3 had no stop codons and remained in frame with V and J, and every other rearrangement counted as non-productive. Following IMGT convention, CDR3 was defined as the stretch from the second conserved V-encoded cysteine to the conserved J-encoded phenylalanine. The earlier analysis of around 640 of the donors excluded sequences that lacked an unambiguous match to a single V gene segment. An earlier analysis of 587 of the donors classified V segments as functional when productive rearrangements were above 56.7% and as segregating when the standard deviation between donors was above 5%. A statistical classification framework was built to diagnose cytomegalovirus status from the catalog of TCR beta chain sequences. In a later analysis, V and J genes were assigned by comparing TCR nucleotide sequences against IMGT/GENE-DB human TR gene sequences. Using the TCRdist pipeline, a later analysis assigned CDR3 sequences along with most-parsimonious VDJ recombination scenarios. In a later analysis, each TCR beta chain was defined by its CDR3 amino acid sequence together with its V-gene family, and reads without a unique V-gene family were excluded. To address suspected cross-contamination and a sequencing artifact, a later analysis removed 450 to 700 highly shared, low-generation-probability nucleotide sequences. In a later analysis, a clonal expansion index for each public chain was calculated from normalized within-repertoire ranks of inferred template counts. In a later analysis, generation probabilities were computed using a VDJ recombination model fitted to out-of-frame rearrangements, and the results were checked against IGoR. In a later analysis, hypergeometric tests were used to score TCR-TCR, TCR-HLA and TCR-CMV co-occurrence, with a repertoire-size bias correction applied to TCR pairs. To estimate false discovery rates, a later analysis permuted the HLA or CMV assignments 20 times. In a later analysis, co-occurring TCRs were grouped using DBSCAN, with TCRdist sequence similarity added in when clustering inside HLA-allele-positive subsets. For co-occurrence clustering, repertoires with fewer than 30,000 or more than 120,000 public chains were excluded, along with about five repertoires with anomalous nucleotide sharing. The table was pulled from immuneACCESS by TCRdb, which kept in-frame rearrangements only. Such tables lose some clones; where checked, under half of the loss comes from unresolved V genes, and the rest has no known cause. For V, J and clone size, that table is used; D and trimming come from the DNA. Present in this sample are about 120,000 clones, approximately 78% of which were seen just once. Jointly, the top ten make up 3% to 4% of the sample.

The source of the sample is a study of cytomegalovirus exposure and HLA in healthy donors (dated by TCRdb to 2017 to 2019). Context from the whole study: An earlier analysis of a few hundred of the donors reported approximately 280 Gb of sequence data and 95 million to 120 million unique TCR beta sequences obtained from about 200 million T cells. Rather than using new phenotypic data, the later analysis identified candidate immune exposures from TCR beta sequences and from how often those sequences occurred across donors. On average, around 240,000 unique TCR beta nucleotide sequences were sequenced per donor among 350 to 400 genotyped donors of the cohort, with 15% to 20% of those sequences being non-productive. Every repertoire in the discovery cohort had been generated on one and the same sequencing platform. In addition to the first cohort of 666 subjects, a separate validation cohort of over 90 different subjects was used. The study aimed to test whether cataloging public T cell receptors could reveal signatures of past pathogen exposure. To study patterns of TCR occurrence, a later analysis re-analyzed previously published TCR beta repertoires from 700 or so donors and added high-resolution HLA genotyping. Alongside the repertoire data, information on donor age, sex, ethnicity and CMV serostatus was compiled. The T cell repertoires of roughly 660 subjects were profiled by immunosequencing and related to cytomegalovirus serostatus. The study combined high-throughput TCR immunosequencing, statistical association of individual TCRs with disease status, and machine learning to predict cytomegalovirus infection status. In an earlier analysis of over 550 of the donors, high-throughput TCR beta sequencing was used to judge whether each TCR beta V gene segment behaved as functional or pseudogenic. A later genetic analysis took genome-wide SNP genotypes for about 65% of the 666 donors and used that subset as a discovery cohort. Four to six DR-DQ haplotypes were handled as single units for association and clustering, since linkage in the cohort was strong. Among the roughly 400 genotyped donors, around 81% belonged to the genetic ancestry cluster associated with self-reported Caucasian donors. Approximately 300 gigabases of sequencing data and around 90 million unique TCR sequences made up an early release that covered approximately 620 HLA-typed donors. Both class I and class II loci were covered by HLA typing, at four-digit resolution. Typing coverage varied by locus: about 620-640 donors for A, B, C, DRB1 and DQB1; roughly 500 for DQA1; over 600 for DPA1; 450 to 480 for DPB1.

The cohort comprised 670 or so healthy bone marrow donors. Cohort members were all nominally healthy when sampled, although unrecorded immune exposures were likely present. The donor tested CMV seropositive and was one of the 289 seropositive cohort members. A peripheral blood sample was provided by each donor, and peripheral blood mononuclear cells were used for TCR beta sequencing. The Qiagen DNeasy Blood Extraction Kit was used to extract genomic DNA from the blood cell samples. Sequences SGHTA (CDR1) and FQGNSA (CDR2) are obtained from the germline V gene. At the junction V is shortened by 5 bases and J by 5 bases; bases outside the gene matches: 6. The CDR3 numbers 15 residues from cysteine through phenylalanine. Only CDR3 DNA is held: 45 bases, read in frame from base 1. Broad study findings and their caveats: An association between a missense DCLRE1C variant and V-gene and J-gene trimming of TCR beta chains was found in a later genetic analysis and replicated in an independent cohort. Because HLA typing was missing for some donors at each locus, association tests included only the typed subset. Because counts were too low, roughly 16 rarely observed V segments, including chromosome 9 orphons, were left out of the earlier analysis of a few hundred of the donors. Three of the identified cytomegalovirus-associated TCR beta chains were confirmed in vitro to be specific for cytomegalovirus antigens. The 87-base-pair reads could not distinguish some IMGT-functional V segments, including TRBV6-2 and TRBV6-3, so those segments were excluded. In an earlier analysis of roughly 560 of the donors, most TCR beta V segments were observed in productive rearrangements about 87% or about 30% of the time, broadly matching IMGT annotations. In a later analysis, HLA-associated TCR beta chains showed more clonal expansion and lower generation probabilities than non-associated chains that were equally common. CMV serostatus was the only immune exposure information available for the cohort. The classifier was reported to diagnose cytomegalovirus status with high specificity and sensitivity in both the original cohort and the validation cohort. Only TCR beta chains were sequenced in this cohort, and the absence of alpha or paired-chain data limited detectable features. In the study, about 150 TCR beta chains were listed as associated with cytomegalovirus. It was suggested by the authors that the approach could potentially be generalized to other disease states and immunological phenotypes. Assigning TCR associations to individual alleles was difficult when HLA alleles, especially DR and DQ, strongly co-occurred. In a later analysis, the rate of TCR association differed among HLA loci, with DRB1 alleles having the most associated TCRs and HLA-C alleles having the fewest. Presence/absence analyses assumed roughly uniform sequencing depth across donors, an assumption that may not hold. At a false discovery rate of 0.05, a later analysis linked some 17,000 TCR beta sequences to specific HLA alleles. A later genetic analysis reported fewer N-insertions in productive TCRs among donors in an Asian-associated ancestry cluster than the roughly 690-donor mean. Most CMV-associated TCR beta chains appeared to be HLA-restricted in a later analysis, and the HLA associations seemed to be driven largely by CMV exposure. A further reported finding was that TCR beta sequences accurately predicted the HLA-A and HLA-B alleles for most subjects in the first cohort. Correlated functional status among segregating V segments might reflect linkage disequilibrium, but an unknown experimental factor could not be ruled out. A cluster of highly shared sequence variants was judged likely to be a technical artifact of the sequencing pipeline. Across donors, most TCR sequences were observed very rarely, whereas some public TCRs were present in many individuals. In a later analysis, several top co-occurrence clusters were reported to appear linked to parvovirus B19, influenza, CMV and Epstein-Barr virus.

The sequencing input was PBMCs. This TCR derives from a woman under 40 in good health and CMV-seropositive. The chain links TRBV7-2 with TRBJ2-5; 12 bases in the middle match TRBD2. The DNA is TGTGCCAGCAGCACCCTAGCGGGGGGGCGTGAGACCCAGTACTTC. Translated, this gives CASSTLAGGRETQYF.